The rows below give T cell receptor beta chains drawn from one sample of a study of cytomegalovirus exposure and HLA in healthy donors. The protocol was immunoSEQ multiplex PCR, while the TCRdb copy is restricted to in-frame clones and leaves out a portion. Among 130,000 to 150,000 clones, around 90% were seen once, and the ten largest hold 4.5%. The sample comprised PBMCs. These receptor sequences come from a man between 18 and 35 years old in good health and CMV-seropositive. Both conserved end residues are part of each CDR3. Each record gives: clone size, V gene, D gene, J gene, CDR3 DNA, CDR3 protein. A D gene is named only where the DNA matches it firmly. The listing skips clone size in some rows; elsewhere it reads once, few, many or a size class.

size: once; V: TRBV30; D: -; J: TRBJ1-2; DNA: TGTGCCTGGAGTGCCTCTACCTCCCCCGGGAGGGGCTACACCTTC; CDR3: CAWSASTSPGRGYTF
size: -; V: TRBV19; D: TRBD2; J: TRBJ2-1; DNA: TGTGCCAGTAGTATAGGGGGGACTAGCGGGAGGGATGAGCAGTTCTTC; CDR3: CASSIGGTSGRDEQFF
size: few; V: TRBV7-9; D: TRBD1; J: TRBJ2-7; DNA: TGTGCCAGCAGCTTTAGGGACAGACTTTACGAGCAGTACTTC; CDR3: CASSFRDRLYEQYF
size: -; V: TRBV6-1; D: -; J: TRBJ1-2; DNA: TGTGCCAGCACTTTAACCTGGGGAGATGGCTACACCTTC; CDR3: CASTLTWGDGYTF
size: -; V: TRBV30; D: -; J: TRBJ1-2; DNA: TGTGCCTGGGAGAGACTGACCTGGGGCCATGGCTACACCTTC; CDR3: CAWERLTWGHGYTF
size: few; V: TRBV19; D: -; J: TRBJ1-5; DNA: TGTGCCAGTAGTATAGGGCAGGGTGGCGCTCAGCCCCAGCATTTT; CDR3: CASSIGQGGAQPQHF
size: -; V: TRBV28; D: -; J: TRBJ1-2; DNA: TGTGCCAGCAGTTTGTTGGGGCGCTGGTATGGCTACACCTTC; CDR3: CASSLLGRWYGYTF
size: once; V: TRBV6-6; D: -; J: TRBJ1-5; DNA: TGTGCCAGCAGTTCCCGGGATAGCAATCAGCCCCAGCATTTT; CDR3: CASSSRDSNQPQHF
size: -; V: TRBV14; D: -; J: TRBJ1-3; DNA: TGTGCCAGCAGCCAAGGAGGGACTGGAAACACCATATATTTT; CDR3: CASSQGGTGNTIYF
size: -; V: TRBV27; D: TRBD1; J: TRBJ1-2; DNA: TGTGCCAGCAGTTCCGCCGGGACAGGGAGGTATGGCTACACCTTC; CDR3: CASSSAGTGRYGYTF
size: -; V: TRBV7-7; D: -; J: TRBJ2-2; DNA: TGTGCTAGCAGCTCTCAGGGAGGGGGCACCGGGGAGCTGTTTTTT; CDR3: CASSSQGGGTGELFF
size: few; V: TRBV6-6; D: TRBD1; J: TRBJ1-2; DNA: TGTGCCAGCAGTCCTTCGGGACAGCGGGCATATGGCTACACCTTC; CDR3: CASSPSGQRAYGYTF
size: once; V: TRBV4-1; D: -; J: TRBJ2-1; DNA: TGCGCCAGCAGCCAAGGGGGCCCCTTACCACCCGCTTCCAATGAGCAGTTCTTC; CDR3: CASSQGGPLPPASNEQFF
size: -; V: TRBV7-7; D: -; J: TRBJ2-7; DNA: TGTGCTAGCAGCTCTGACACCGGCTACGAGCAGTACTTC; CDR3: CASSSDTGYEQYF
size: -; V: TRBV28; D: -; J: TRBJ2-7; DNA: TGTGCCAGCAGTCGGGTCTCTTACGAGCAGTACTTC; CDR3: CASSRVSYEQYF
size: -; V: TRBV15; D: -; J: TRBJ1-1; DNA: TGTGCCACCAGCTGGACAGCGAACACTGAAGCTTTCTTT; CDR3: CATSWTANTEAFF
size: once; V: TRBV15; D: TRBD1; J: TRBJ2-7; DNA: TGTGCCACCAGCAGAGGGGGACAGGGCCTTCAGCAGTACTTC; CDR3: CATSRGGQGLQQYF
size: -; V: TRBV7-9; D: -; J: TRBJ1-1; DNA: TGTGCCAGCAGCTTAAGTGGCAACATGAACACTGAAGCTTTCTTT; CDR3: CASSLSGNMNTEAFF
size: -; V: TRBV29-1; D: TRBD1; J: TRBJ1-6; DNA: TGCAGCGCTTGGACAGGGGGCAATTCACCCCTCCACTTT; CDR3: CSAWTGGNSPLHF
size: -; V: TRBV5-1; D: -; J: TRBJ1-5; DNA: TGCGCCAGCAGCTTGGCGGGGGAACAGCCCCAGCATTTT; CDR3: CASSLAGEQPQHF
size: -; V: TRBV29-1; D: TRBD1; J: TRBJ1-1; DNA: TGCAGCGTTGAAGCTCATTTTCAGGGGGGCACTGAAGCTTTCTTT; CDR3: CSVEAHFQGGTEAFF
size: few; V: TRBV2; D: TRBD1; J: TRBJ1-6; DNA: TGTGCTACAGATGGCGGACAGGACAATTCACCCCTCCACTTT; CDR3: CATDGGQDNSPLHF
size: -; V: TRBV7-8; D: -; J: TRBJ1-3; DNA: TGTGCCAGCAGCTTAGCACCAGGGCAAGGAAACACCATATATTTT; CDR3: CASSLAPGQGNTIYF
size: few; V: TRBV4-1; D: -; J: TRBJ1-5; DNA: TGCGCCAGCAGCCAAGGCAGGGGTCAGCCCCAGCATTTT; CDR3: CASSQGRGQPQHF
size: -; V: TRBV9; D: TRBD1; J: TRBJ2-7; DNA: TGTGCCAGCAGCGTAGACCCCCAGGGGGCAACGGGGGAGCAGTACTTC; CDR3: CASSVDPQGATGEQYF
size: -; V: TRBV19; D: TRBD1; J: TRBJ2-2; DNA: TGTGCCAGTAGCTGGACAGGGGGGGCGAACACCGGGGAGCTGTTTTTT; CDR3: CASSWTGGANTGELFF
size: -; V: TRBV4-2; D: -; J: TRBJ1-3; DNA: TGTGCCAGCAGCCAAAGGGTACAGGGTGTTGCTGGAAACACCATATATTTT; CDR3: CASSQRVQGVAGNTIYF
size: -; V: TRBV28; D: -; J: TRBJ2-7; DNA: TGTGCCAGCAGTTTAAAGTTGGCGGTTTTCGTCGAAAGCTCCTACGAGCAGTACTTC; CDR3: CASSLKLAVFVESSYEQYF
size: -; V: TRBV29-1; D: TRBD1; J: TRBJ2-2; DNA: TGCAGCGTTAGTAAGGGGGCCGTCACCGGGGAGCTGTTTTTT; CDR3: CSVSKGAVTGELFF
size: once; V: TRBV19; D: -; J: TRBJ2-5; DNA: TGTGCCAGTAGTACCCAGGACAGACAAGAGACCCAGTACTTC; CDR3: CASSTQDRQETQYF
size: -; V: TRBV6-4; D: TRBD2; J: TRBJ2-7; DNA: TGTGCCAGCAGTGTACCGTCGGTAGCGGGCCCTTCCTACGAGCAGTACTTC; CDR3: CASSVPSVAGPSYEQYF
size: -; V: TRBV6-5; D: TRBD1; J: TRBJ2-7; DNA: TGTGCCAGCAGTAGGGACAGGGGCTACGAGCAGTACTTC; CDR3: CASSRDRGYEQYF
size: -; V: TRBV6-5; D: -; J: TRBJ1-1; DNA: TGTGCCAGCAGTTACACCCTGCGTGACACTGAAGCTTTCTTT; CDR3: CASSYTLRDTEAFF
size: -; V: TRBV28; D: TRBD2; J: TRBJ2-5; DNA: TGTGCCAGCAGTCAAAGGACTAGCGGGAGTGTGGAGACCCAGTACTTC; CDR3: CASSQRTSGSVETQYF
size: -; V: TRBV19; D: -; J: TRBJ2-2; DNA: TGTGCCAGTAGTCGAACCGACAGCCTCGACACCGGGGAGCTGTTTTTT; CDR3: CASSRTDSLDTGELFF
size: -; V: TRBV29-1; D: -; J: TRBJ1-1; DNA: TGCAGCGCCCAGGAGGGAGGCGTCGGCACTGAAGCTTTCTTT; CDR3: CSAQEGGVGTEAFF
size: -; V: TRBV5-4; D: TRBD2; J: TRBJ2-1; DNA: TGTGCCAGCAGCTTGGTTCAACTAGCGGGAGGTTCTCATGAGCAGTTCTTC; CDR3: CASSLVQLAGGSHEQFF
size: -; V: TRBV18; D: TRBD2; J: TRBJ2-5; DNA: TGTGCCAGCTCACGGACTAGCCTAGAGACCCAGTACTTC; CDR3: CASSRTSLETQYF
size: -; V: TRBV6-5; D: TRBD2; J: TRBJ2-7; DNA: TGTGCCAGCAGTTACGCAACTAGCGGGGGGTCCTACGAGCAGTACTTC; CDR3: CASSYATSGGSYEQYF
size: -; V: TRBV5-4; D: -; J: TRBJ1-2; DNA: TGTGCCAGCAGTACCGGGACTCTGGAAGGGTATGGCTACACCTTC; CDR3: CASSTGTLEGYGYTF
size: -; V: TRBV5-4; D: TRBD2; J: TRBJ2-1; DNA: TGTGCCAGCAGCTCCCGGGTAGCGGGAGTCCTTGAGCAGTTCTTC; CDR3: CASSSRVAGVLEQFF
size: -; V: TRBV28; D: -; J: TRBJ1-5; DNA: TGTGCCAGCACCTCCGTCGGTTATAGCAATCAGCCCCAGCATTTT; CDR3: CASTSVGYSNQPQHF
size: -; V: TRBV6-1; D: TRBD1; J: TRBJ2-7; DNA: TGTGCCAGCGCCAGGACAGGGGGTAACTACGAGCAGTACTTC; CDR3: CASARTGGNYEQYF
size: few; V: TRBV10-3; D: -; J: TRBJ1-5; DNA: TGTGCCATCAGTGAGTCGATTTATCTCCGTACACCCGCTAGCAATCAGCCCCAGCATTTT; CDR3: CAISESIYLRTPASNQPQHF
size: -; V: TRBV30; D: TRBD2; J: TRBJ2-3; DNA: TGTGCCTGGAGTTACCGAGGACTAGCGACAGATACGCAGTATTTT; CDR3: CAWSYRGLATDTQYF